In this sample, the clone carrying this T cell receptor beta chain turned up a few times. V lost 0 bases, J lost 2 bases, and 16 bases lay in between. The CDR3 covers 17 residues. CDR1 SGDLS and CDR2 YYNGEE come from the germline V gene. Then a second PCR, running about 6 to 11 cycles, was carried out with a sample-barcoded 5' primer and a J-beta primer mix. TCRdb itself ran the 5' RACE reads through MiXCR, one entry per CDR3 protein. The sample lists about 1.6 million distinct CDR3 sequences; approximately 32% were seen once. This sample stems from a study of blood T cells in healthy people across ages.

The receptor was isolated from a woman aged 25 to 39 in good health. The source material was blood. This sequence joins TRBV9 and TRBJ2-3; TRBD2 might be the D (6 bases). The CDR3 is CASSVVFSGQYTDTQYF. The CDR3 DNA is TGTGCCAGCAGCGTAGTGTTTAGCGGACAATACACAGATACGCAGTATTTT.